This entry lists 15 T cell receptor beta chains sequenced from one sample in a study of cytomegalovirus exposure and HLA in healthy donors. Repertoires were generated with immunoSEQ multiplex PCR, while TCRdb's copy carries only in-frame clones and drops some. The table lists roughly 330,000 clones, approximately 90% of them singletons. Source material: PBMCs. The receptors stem from a woman under 40 in good health and CMV-seropositive.

The V gene is TRBV4-3, the J gene TRBJ2-3; D ambiguous. The CDR3 loop spans 14 amino acids. V gave up 0 bases and J gave up 3 bases, with 7 bases separating them. CDR1 LGHNA and CDR2 YSLEER come from the germline V gene. The CDR3 nucleotides read TGCGCCAGCAGCCAAGATTCTAGGACAGATACGCAGTATTTT. Its translation: CASSQDSRTDTQYF.

This rearrangement joins TRBV29-1 to TRBJ1-2; possible D gene TRBD1, 5 bases. V lost 3 bases, J lost 3 bases, and 11 bases lay in between. The V gene's germline CDR1 is SQVTM and CDR2 ANQGSEA. CDR3 length: 13 residues. The CDR3 bases are TGCAGCGTTGAGTCACAGGCGGACTATGGCTACACCTTC. This codes for CSVESQADYGYTF.

This clone was counted between two and nine times. The chain combines TRBV5-5 with TRBJ1-2; TRBD1 matches 9 bases. Germline CDR1 is SGHKS and CDR2 is YYEKEE (reference sequence). V gave up 4 bases and J gave up 3 bases; unmatched junction bases: 4. The CDR3 length is 14 residues. CDR3 DNA sequence: TGTGCCAGCAGCGATGGGACAGGGTACTATGGCTACACCTTC. This gives the protein CASSDGTGYYGYTF. Based on the CDR3 plus reference TRBV5-5 and TRBJ1-2, the full variable domain is DAGVTQSPTHLIKTRGQQVTLRCSPISGHKSVSWYQQVLGQGPQFIFQYYEKEERGRGNFPDRFSARQFPNYSSELNVNALLLGDSALYLCASSDGTGYYGYTFGSGTRLTVV.

This sequence joins TRBV4-1 and TRBJ2-7, with D possibly TRBD2 on 5 matching bases. Germline lookup yields CDR1 MGHRA and CDR2 YSYEKL. The CDR3 runs to 17 residues. Trimming stripped 1 base from V and 4 bases from J, with 20 bases between. CDR3 loop: CASSQGVLRGLRYEQYF. The CDR3 bases are TGCGCCAGCAGCCAAGGCGTCCTCCGCGGGTTGAGATACGAGCAGTACTTC.

This chain connects TRBV5-6 to TRBJ1-4; D may be TRBD1 (6 bases). CDR1 is SGHDT, CDR2 YYEEEE, per germline. V was trimmed by 3 bases and J by 7 bases, leaving 10 bases between them. The CDR3 is 13 amino acids. This CDR3 reads CASSWRTAEKLFF. The CDR3 coding sequence is TGTGCCAGCAGCTGGAGGACAGCTGAAAAACTGTTTTTT.

The chain recombines TRBV5-6 with TRBJ2-5; the D gene is possibly TRBD2 (6 bases). CDR3 length: 16 amino acids. CDR1 and CDR2 from the germline V gene are SGHDT and YYEEEE. Between the trimmed V and J ends, which lost 0 bases and 5 bases, there was a span of 17 bases. CDR3 protein: CASSLVVSGDLETQYF. The CDR3 nucleotides are TGTGCCAGCAGCTTGGTTGTTAGCGGAGACTTGGAGACCCAGTACTTC.

A remark on this clone: The sample contains more than one DNA sequence encoding this CDR3. V gene TRBV27 combines with J gene TRBJ2-7, with 8 bases fitting TRBD2. The germline CDR1 and CDR2 sequences are MNHEY and SMNVEV (reference sequence). The J segment lost 3 bases and the V segment lost 2 bases, leaving 0 bases of the junction unmatched. The CDR3 is 13 residues long. CDR3 bases: TGTGCCAGCAGTTTAGCGGGGGGCTACGAGCAGTACTTC. It encodes CASSLAGGYEQYF.

The V and J genes are TRBV28 and TRBJ1-1; D gene unclear. V lost 5 bases to trimming and J lost 1 base, with 5 bases between them. CDR1 MDHEN and CDR2 SYDVKM come from the germline V gene. The CDR3 has 12 residues. The CDR3 DNA sequence: TGTGCCAGCAGTACTTGGAACACTGAAGCTTTCTTT. It codes for CASSTWNTEAFF.

The chain joins TRBV5-1 to TRBJ1-6; D remains unclear. V lost 6 bases to trimming and J lost 10 bases, with 14 bases between them. Per the germline V gene, CDR1 is SGHRS and CDR2 is YFSETQ. The CDR3 consists of 13 residues. The CDR3 DNA reads TGCGCCAGCACCGGGGAGGGCGGGTCACCCCTCCACTTT. The encoded protein is CASTGEGGSPLHF.

The genes are TRBV9 and TRBJ1-1; TRBD1 aligns across 7 bases. J gave up 1 base and V 4 bases, and 1 base lay outside the gene matches. The CDR3 length is 13 residues. CDR1 and CDR2 (germline): SGDLS, YYNGEE. This chain's CDR3 is CASSRTGNTEAFF. CDR3 nucleotides: TGTGCCAGCAGCCGGACAGGGAACACTGAAGCTTTCTTT.

As regards this clone: At one boundary the junction diverges from the germline segment, which might be a read error. This chain uses TRBV5-6 with TRBJ1-6, with a weak D call TRBD1 (6 bases). This CDR3 spans 13 amino acids. CDR1 and CDR2 (germline): SGHDT, YYEEEE. The CDR3 sequence: CASSLDRDSPPHF. CDR3 DNA sequence: TGTGCCAGCAGCTTGGACAGGGACTCACCCCCCCACTTT.

The chain uses TRBV18 and TRBJ1-3; TRBD1 might be the D (5 bases). Germline V gene sequence: CDR1 KGHSH, CDR2 LQKENI. V lost 2 bases and J lost 1, with 6 bases in between. The CDR3 extends over 14 amino acids. The CDR3 nucleotides read TGTGCCAGCTCACCAGGGGGTTCTGGAAACACCATATATTTT. Protein sequence: CASSPGGSGNTIYF.

The CDR3: CASREGRINNQPQHF. The CDR3 bases are TGTGCCAGCAGGGAGGGGCGGATCAACAATCAGCCCCAGCATTTT. The rearrangement joins TRBV2 to TRBJ1-5, with a weak D call TRBD1 (5 bases). This CDR3 contains 15 residues. V lost 6 bases and J 3 bases, leaving 15 bases between the germline ends. Germline V gene lookup returns CDR1 SNHLY and CDR2 FYNNEI.

This clone appeared a few times. Other DNA sequences in this specimen translate into the identical CDR3. The rearrangement uses TRBV28 and TRBJ1-5; D gene ambiguous. This CDR3 has 12 residues. Trimming stripped 3 bases from V and 7 bases from J, with 7 bases between. Germline V CDR1 and CDR2: MDHEN, SYDVKM. CDR3 nucleotides: TGTGCCAGCAGTTTGGAGAACCAGCCCCAGCATTTT. Translation: CASSLENQPQHF. The full variable domain, completed using reference TRBV28 and TRBJ1-5, is DVKVTQSSRYLVKRTGEKVFLECVQDMDHENMFWYRQDPGLGLRLIYFSYDVKMKEKGDIPEGYSVSREKKERFSLILESASTNQTSMYLCASSLENQPQHFGDGTRLSIL.

This chain connects TRBV19 to TRBJ2-5, with TRBD1 as a possible D gene (6 bases). Trimming cost V 9 bases and J 2 bases, with 19 bases left between them. Germline V gene data show CDR1 as LNHDA and CDR2 as SQIVND (reference sequence). This CDR3 is built from 15 residues. The CDR3 nucleotides are TGTGCCAGCAAAGACAGGATGGGGACACAAGAGACCCAGTACTTC. Amino acid sequence: CASKDRMGTQETQYF.